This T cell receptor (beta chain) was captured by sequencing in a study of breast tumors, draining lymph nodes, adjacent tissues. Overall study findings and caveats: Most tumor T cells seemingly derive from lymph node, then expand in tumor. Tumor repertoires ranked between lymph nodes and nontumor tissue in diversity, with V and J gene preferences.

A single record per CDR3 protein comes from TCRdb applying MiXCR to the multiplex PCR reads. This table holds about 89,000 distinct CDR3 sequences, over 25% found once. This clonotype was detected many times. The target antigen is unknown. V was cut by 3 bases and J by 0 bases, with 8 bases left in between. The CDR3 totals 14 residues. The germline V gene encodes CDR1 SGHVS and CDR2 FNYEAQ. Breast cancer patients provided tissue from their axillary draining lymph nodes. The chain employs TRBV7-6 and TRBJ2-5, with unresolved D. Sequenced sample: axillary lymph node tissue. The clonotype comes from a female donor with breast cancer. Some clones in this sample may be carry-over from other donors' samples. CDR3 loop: CASSLLINQETQYF. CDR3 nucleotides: TGTGCCAGCAGCTTGTTGATTAACCAAGAGACCCAGTACTTC.